The source of this T cell receptor (beta chain) is a study of PD-1 blockade in mismatch repair-deficient tumors. The TCR-sequenced patients were a few responders to pembrolizumab. The CDR3 is 16 amino acids. Germline CDR1 is SGHTA and CDR2 is FQGTGA. With 5 bases clipped from V and 5 bases from J, the junction kept 12 bases outside the gene matches. Study-wide points: After pembrolizumab, tumor-resident clones rose rapidly, then generally contracted before radiologic responses.

Concerning this clone: The target antigen is unknown.

Assay: immunoSEQ multiplex PCR; the TCRdb copy retains only in-frame clones and omits some. The sample consists of around 37,000 clones, over 80% of them appearing once. The sequence was collected from an adult with mismatch repair-deficient cancer. The sequenced sample was PBMCs, obtained approximately 9 months after starting pembrolizumab. The rearrangement joins TRBV7-3 to TRBJ2-3; 8 bases fit TRBD2. Here the CDR3 reads CASSPPRGLAGDTQYF. The CDR3 DNA sequence: TGTGCCAGCAGCCCCCCCCGAGGGCTAGCGGGAGATACGCAGTATTTT.